A single sample is the source of the 26 T cell receptor beta chains below, sequenced in a study of control samples from healthy donors and cancer patients. Sequencing used immunoSEQ multiplex PCR; TCRdb keeps in-frame clones, though not all of them. The repertoire consists of approximately 150,000 clones, with 89% occurring once and the leading ten covering roughly 5%. Sequencing was done on a sample of blood. The receptors shown here come from a man aged 30 to 45 in good health.

CDR3 bases: TGTGCCAGCACCGACGCAGGGGGGCTATACGAGCAGTACTTC. It specifies CASTDAGGLYEQYF. The rearrangement links TRBV6-5 to TRBJ2-7; a possible D gene is TRBD1 (7 bases). The V gene lost 7 bases and the J gene lost 4 bases, with 17 bases spanning the gap. The length of the CDR3 is 14 residues. Germline-derived CDR1 and CDR2 are MNHEY and SVGAGI.

This chain connects TRBV9 to TRBJ2-5; D call uncertain. The length of the CDR3 is 14 residues. CDR1 is SGDLS and CDR2 is YYNGEE in the germline V gene. V lost 3 bases to trimming and J lost 5 bases, with 14 bases between them. CDR3 in amino acids: CASSGSSTSETQYF. As DNA, the CDR3 is TGTGCCAGCAGCGGGAGTAGTACGAGTGAGACCCAGTACTTC.

Here the CDR3 reads CASSRPGDEQYF. The DNA for the CDR3 is TGTGCCAGCAGTCGACCCGGGGACGAGCAGTACTTC. V gene TRBV28 combines with J gene TRBJ2-7, with D possibly matching TRBD2 (5 bases). The ends were cut back, 5 bases at V and 5 bases at J, with 10 bases in the middle. The CDR3 is made up of 12 amino acids. The V gene's germline CDR1 is MDHEN and CDR2 SYDVKM.

This CDR3 is CASRPRGQVGTEAFF. CDR3 coding DNA: TGTGCCAGCAGGCCCAGGGGTCAGGTGGGGACTGAAGCTTTCTTT. The J gene is TRBJ1-1, the V gene TRBV6-5; D may be TRBD1 (6 bases). Germline V gene lookup returns CDR1 MNHEY and CDR2 SVGAGI. Trimming stripped 6 bases from V and 5 bases from J, with 19 bases between. The CDR3 covers 15 residues.

CDR3: CASSEGTPLGTQYF. The CDR3 coding sequence is TGTGCCAGCAGTGAAGGGACTCCCCTCGGTACGCAGTATTTT. The chain is built from TRBV6-1 and TRBJ2-3, with a tentative D call TRBD2 (5 bases). Trimming cost V 1 base and J 8 bases, with 13 bases left between them. Germline V gene lookup returns CDR1 MNHNS and CDR2 SASEGT. The CDR3 sequence is 14 residues long.

This clone came up a few times. The rearrangement uses TRBV9 and TRBJ2-1, with 11 bases identical to TRBD1. V was pared by 3 bases and J by 5 bases, with 10 bases of the junction left unmatched. CDR1 SGDLS and CDR2 YYNGEE come from the germline V gene. This CDR3 is built from 17 residues. In nucleotides, the CDR3 is TGTGCCAGCAGCGCCGGATTCCGGGACAGGGGGGACAATGAGCAGTTCTTC. This sequence encodes CASSAGFRDRGDNEQFF.

The chain uses TRBV4-1 and TRBJ2-7; 8 nucleotides align to TRBD2. Germline-derived CDR1 and CDR2 are MGHRA and YSYEKL. This CDR3 comprises 17 residues. J gave up 3 bases and V 2 bases, and 12 bases lay outside the gene matches. The DNA for the CDR3 is TGCGCCAGCAGCCAAACGGGACCCCCGGGACTAGTCTACGAGCAGTACTTC. This codes for CASSQTGPPGLVYEQYF.

This chain uses TRBV29-1 with TRBJ1-2; 7 nucleotides match TRBD1. The ends lost 5 bases at V and 2 bases at J; junction bases unmatched: 5. The V gene's germline CDR1 is SQVTM and CDR2 ANQGSEA. This CDR3 has 13 residues. CDR3 coding DNA: TGCAGCGTTACCGGGACAGAAAACTATGGCTACACCTTC. Its translation: CSVTGTENYGYTF.

This clone was seen a single time. The V call is TRBV6-5, the J call TRBJ2-3, with D hard to call. The V and J ends lost 1 base and 2 bases respectively, with 7 bases between them. This CDR3 has 14 residues. Germline V gene data show CDR1 as MNHEY and CDR2 as SVGAGI. This CDR3 reads CASSYLQATDTQYF. CDR3 bases: TGTGCCAGCAGTTACTTGCAAGCCACAGATACGCAGTATTTT.

This chain joins TRBV19 and TRBJ2-3, with 9 nucleotides matching TRBD2. Trimming took 6 bases from V and 1 from J; bases not matched to a gene: 5. Germline-derived CDR1 and CDR2 are LNHDA and SQIVND (reference sequence). The CDR3 has 15 residues. The CDR3 bases are TGTGCCAGTAGCGGACTAGCGCGAGGCACAGATACGCAGTATTTT. Protein: CASSGLARGTDTQYF. Using reference TRBV19 and TRBJ2-3 for the parts outside the CDR3, the full variable domain is DGGITQSPKYLFRKEGQNVTLSCEQNLNHDAMYWYRQDPGQGLRLIYYSQIVNDFQKGDIAEGYSVSREKKESFPLTVTSAQKNPTAFYLCASSGLARGTDTQYFGPGTRLTVL.

The rearrangement joins TRBV5-4 to TRBJ1-2; a weak D match, TRBD1 (5 bases). The CDR3 is 18 amino acids. Between the trimmed V and J ends, which lost 5 bases and 1 base, there was a span of 24 bases. The V gene's germline CDR1 is SGHNT and CDR2 YYREEE (reference sequence). The CDR3 nucleotides read TGTGCCAGCAGTTTGATGGGAGGGACCCGAGGAGGTAACTATGGCTACACCTTC. Its protein product is CASSLMGGTRGGNYGYTF.

V usage is TRBV6-5 and J usage is TRBJ2-3, with a weak D call TRBD1 (6 bases). CDR1 MNHEY and CDR2 SVGAGI come from the germline V gene. V was clipped by 3 bases and J by 2 bases, with 15 bases between them. This CDR3 has 16 amino acids. The CDR3 DNA is TGTGCCAGCAGTTATAACCAGGGGCCTTACACAGATACGCAGTATTTT. It translates to CASSYNQGPYTDTQYF.

The chain couples TRBV7-9 to TRBJ1-1; 7 nucleotides line up with TRBD1. Per the germline V gene, CDR1 is SEHNR and CDR2 is FQNEAQ (reference sequence). The CDR3 sequence is 14 residues long. The V segment lost 5 bases and the J segment 6 bases; nucleotides outside the gene matches: 9. The DNA of the CDR3 is TGTGCCAGCAGCCCGGGACAGAGTTTCTCTGAAGCTTTCTTT. This encodes CASSPGQSFSEAFF.

This chain uses TRBV7-6 with TRBJ2-2; 14 nucleotides agree with TRBD2. The V and J ends lost 2 bases and 6 bases, in that order; junction bases with no gene match: 8. The CDR3 is made up of 18 amino acids. Germline values: CDR1 SGHVS, CDR2 FNYEAQ. CDR3 residues: CASSLLGTSGGGAGELFF. The CDR3 coding sequence is TGTGCCAGCAGCTTACTCGGGACTAGCGGGGGTGGCGCCGGGGAGCTGTTTTTT.

V usage is TRBV11-2 and J usage is TRBJ2-5, with D possibly called TRBD1 or TRBD2 (5 bases each). V was cut by 1 base and J by 1 base, with 13 bases left in between. This CDR3 contains 16 residues. Germline assignment: CDR1 SGHAT and CDR2 FQNNGV. This CDR3 is CASSLGTGRSQETQYF. The CDR3 coding sequence is TGTGCCAGCAGCTTAGGGACGGGACGGTCCCAAGAGACCCAGTACTTC.

The chain combines TRBV5-5 with TRBJ2-7; D possibly matches TRBD1 or TRBD2 (5 bases each). This CDR3 comprises 15 residues. In germline, CDR1 is SGHKS, CDR2 YYEKEE (reference sequence). V lost 2 bases, J lost 4 bases, and 16 bases lay in between. The CDR3 sequence: CASSFSVGAEYEQYF. Here the CDR3 DNA reads TGTGCCAGCAGCTTCTCTGTCGGGGCTGAATACGAGCAGTACTTC.

The chain links TRBV27 to TRBJ1-6; D perhaps matches TRBD1 (6 bases). CDR1 and CDR2 from the germline V gene are MNHEY and SMNVEV (reference sequence). The CDR3 runs 13 residues. V lost 8 bases and J 7 bases, leaving 12 bases between the germline ends. The CDR3 loop reads CASCGTINSPLHF. In DNA, the CDR3 is TGTGCCAGCTGTGGGACAATAAATTCACCCCTCCACTTT.

The chain joins TRBV4-3 to TRBJ1-2; D is ambiguous. The V end was cut by 0 bases, the J end by 4 bases, with 9 bases between. The CDR3 is 14 residues long. Germline CDR1 reads LGHNA; CDR2 reads YSLEER. The CDR3 reads CASSQDTTSYGYTF. For the CDR3, the DNA is TGCGCCAGCAGCCAAGATACGACGTCCTATGGCTACACCTTC.

The rearrangement joins TRBV11-2 to TRBJ1-3, with D hard to call. The CDR3 consists of 14 residues. Trimming stripped 5 bases from V and 0 bases from J, with 8 bases between. CDR1 is SGHAT and CDR2 is FQNNGV in the germline V gene. In nucleotides, the CDR3 is TGTGCCAGCAGCCCGGGGAGCTCTGGAAACACCATATATTTT. As protein: CASSPGSSGNTIYF.

This rearrangement joins TRBV7-6 to TRBJ2-7; 8 nucleotides align to TRBD1. CDR1 and CDR2 from the germline V gene are SGHVS and FNYEAQ. With 5 bases clipped from V and 3 bases from J, the junction kept 12 bases outside the gene matches. The CDR3 length is 16 residues. CDR3 bases: TGTGCCAGCAGCCGACGTACAGGGGGTTCCCACTACGAGCAGTACTTC. Amino acids: CASSRRTGGSHYEQYF.

This chain's CDR3 is CATSRDLVYWAGGMNTEAFF. The CDR3 DNA sequence: TGTGCCACCAGCAGAGATCTTGTTTATTGGGCAGGGGGCATGAACACTGAAGCTTTCTTT. The chain links TRBV15 to TRBJ1-1; 8 bases align to TRBD1. The CDR3 covers 20 residues. V lost 0 bases, J lost 0 bases, and 15 bases stayed unmatched. The germline V gene encodes CDR1 LNHNV and CDR2 YYDKDF (reference sequence).

The rearrangement links TRBV3-1 (or the pseudogene TRBV3-2) to TRBJ1-2; 9 nucleotides match TRBD1. The CDR3 sequence is 17 residues long. The germline V gene has CDR1 LGHDT and CDR2 YNNKEL (reference sequence). Trimming took 0 bases from V and 8 from J; bases not matched to a gene: 13. This CDR3 is CASSQEGQGRTVSGYTF. The CDR3 DNA reads TGTGCCAGCAGCCAAGAGGGACAGGGCCGGACGGTTTCGGGCTACACCTTC.

The V call is TRBV4-1, the J call TRBJ1-4; no firm D call. The V and J ends lost 1 base and 1 base respectively, with 7 bases between them. The CDR3 spans 15 residues. Germline V gives CDR1 MGHRA, CDR2 YSYEKL. Here the CDR3 reads CASSQVGVTNEKLFF. CDR3 sequence (DNA): TGCGCCAGCAGCCAAGTCGGGGTAACTAATGAAAAACTGTTTTTT.

The chain carries TRBV3-1 (or the pseudogene TRBV3-2) and TRBJ2-7, with no clear D. Germline V gene data show CDR1 as LGHDT and CDR2 as YNNKEL (reference sequence). V was cut by 5 bases and J by 3 bases, with 8 bases left in between. The CDR3 runs to 12 residues. The CDR3, as DNA: TGTGCCAGCAGCTCCCTCGGCTACGAGCAGTACTTC. Translation gives CASSSLGYEQYF.

The chain has TRBV9 and TRBJ1-6; 8 nucleotides match TRBD1. The CDR3 runs to 15 residues. Trimming removed 3 bases from V and 5 bases from J; junction bases left unmatched: 4. CDR1 is SGDLS, CDR2 YYNGEE, per germline. In DNA, the CDR3 is TGTGCCAGCAGCGCGACAGGGGCGAATAATTCACCCCTCCACTTT. The encoded protein is CASSATGANNSPLHF.

This clone was counted a single time. The rearrangement uses TRBV2 and TRBJ1-2; D ambiguous. The germline V gene has CDR1 SNHLY and CDR2 FYNNEI. Trimming left V 7 bases short and J 7 bases short, with 7 bases between. This CDR3 region has 10 residues. CDR3 sequence (DNA): TGTGCCAGCACACGGAGTGGCTACACCTTC. Protein product: CASTRSGYTF.